The 17 T cell receptor beta chains presented below share a single source sample, sequenced in a study of CD8+ T cells in alopecia areata (dated by TCRdb to between 2018 and 2020). The time point label of this sample denotes: baseline before oral tofacitinib. The library was built by means of the immunoSEQ multiplex PCR assay. For TCR sequencing, RNA was extracted from every sample and reverse transcribed into cDNA to serve as template. Drawn from immuneACCESS, this table holds only the in-frame rearrangements with V and J called that TCRdb kept. Clones are partly lost; checked studies trace under half to an unresolved V gene and leave the rest unexplained. The sample table contains about 130,000 clones; only one count was recorded for roughly 54% of them. Roughly 4.3% of the sample lies in the top ten. The specimen comprised CD4+ T cells sorted from blood, sampled at week 0. All receptors derive from a human donor with alopecia areata.

This clone was seen only once. This chain joins TRBV5-1 and TRBJ2-5; TRBD2 matches 13 bases. The germline CDR1 and CDR2 sequences are SGHRS and YFSETQ. The CDR3 runs 15 residues. V lost 5 bases and J lost 3; bases outside the gene matches: 4. CDR3 nucleotide sequence: TGCGCCAGCAGTCTCGGGACTAGCGGGGAAGAGACCCAGTACTTC. Translation: CASSLGTSGEETQYF.

This rearrangement joins TRBV5-1 to TRBJ1-1, with a possible D match to TRBD1 (6 bases). Trimming removed 4 bases from V and 0 bases from J, with 13 bases in between. The CDR3 has 15 amino acids. Germline-derived CDR1 and CDR2 are SGHRS and YFSETQ. The CDR3 loop reads CASSNRGPLNTEAFF. CDR3 nucleotides: TGCGCCAGCAGCAACCGGGGGCCCTTGAACACTGAAGCTTTCTTT. The full variable domain, completed using reference TRBV5-1 and TRBJ1-1, is KAGVTQTPRYLIKTRGQQVTLSCSPISGHRSVSWYQQTPGQGLQFLFEYFSETQRNKGNFPGRFSGRQFSNSRSEMNVSTLELGDSALYLCASSNRGPLNTEAFFGQGTRLTVV.

The rearrangement joins TRBV4-2 to TRBJ2-1, with 9 bases matching TRBD2. This CDR3 spans 16 amino acids. Trimming at V came to 0 bases and at J to 6 bases, leaving 6 bases not matched to a gene. Germline V gives CDR1 LGHNA, CDR2 YNFKEQ. In DNA, the CDR3 is TGTGCCAGCAGCCAAGATCCGGGACTAGCTTCCAATGAGCAGTTCTTC. It specifies CASSQDPGLASNEQFF.

The gene calls are TRBV27 and TRBJ2-5; D is ambiguous. Per germline, CDR1 MNHEY and CDR2 SMNVEV (reference sequence). Trimming shortened V by 4 bases and J by 1 base, and 10 bases separated the two germline ends. The CDR3 runs 14 residues. The CDR3 sequence is CASSSRDTQETQYF. The CDR3 coding sequence is TGTGCCAGCAGTTCCAGAGACACCCAAGAGACCCAGTACTTC.

In its sample, this clone was seen a few times. The chain combines TRBV7-9 with TRBJ2-3; TRBD2 aligns across 10 bases. CDR3 length: 13 residues. Germline lookup yields CDR1 SEHNR and CDR2 FQNEAQ (reference sequence). The junction had 1 base not matched to a gene; V was cut back by 5 bases and J by 5 bases. DNA of the CDR3: TGTGCCAGCAGCGAGCGGGGGGGAGATACGCAGTATTTT. This sequence encodes CASSERGGDTQYF.

This chain uses TRBV5-1 with TRBJ2-2; D is uncertain. Germline V gene data show CDR1 as SGHRS and CDR2 as YFSETQ. The V and J ends lost 4 bases and 3 bases respectively, with 19 bases between them. The CDR3 consists of 17 residues. Here the CDR3 reads CASSHLPLTADTGELFF. In DNA form, the CDR3 reads TGCGCCAGCAGCCACCTCCCACTGACGGCCGACACCGGGGAGCTGTTTTTT.

The chain has TRBV15 and TRBJ2-3; 11 bases are a match to TRBD2. Germline lookup yields CDR1 LNHNV and CDR2 YYDKDF (reference sequence). V was pared by 1 base and J by 2 bases, with 2 bases of the junction left unmatched. This CDR3 is built from 16 residues. The DNA of the CDR3 is TGTGCCACCAGCAGAGTACTAGCGGGGGTCACAGATACGCAGTATTTT. Its protein product is CATSRVLAGVTDTQYF.

This chain links TRBV9 with TRBJ2-3, with 8 bases lining up with TRBD1. The CDR3 contains 15 residues. V gave up 3 bases and J gave up 0 bases; unmatched junction bases: 3. CDR1 is SGDLS and CDR2 is YYNGEE in the germline V gene. CDR3 sequence reads: CASSAQGGSTDTQYF. The CDR3 DNA follows: TGTGCCAGCAGCGCACAGGGGGGCAGCACAGATACGCAGTATTTT.

The rearrangement links TRBV6-5 to TRBJ1-1, with D uncertain. From germline, CDR1 is MNHEY and CDR2 SVGAGI. V shed 5 bases and J shed 1 base, with 11 bases lying between them. The CDR3 covers 14 residues. CDR3 nucleotide sequence: TGTGCCAGCAGTCAACAGAGATCGAACACTGAAGCTTTCTTT. This gives the protein CASSQQRSNTEAFF.

The V gene is TRBV5-6, the J gene TRBJ1-4; D may be TRBD1 (5 bases). Germline CDR1 reads SGHDT; CDR2 reads YYEEEE. V gave up 4 bases and J gave up 4 bases, with 8 bases separating them. This CDR3 comprises 13 residues. CDR3 coding DNA: TGTGCCAGCAGCGCCGACAGTAATGAAAAACTGTTTTTT. As protein: CASSADSNEKLFF.

J is TRBJ1-2 and V is TRBV5-6, with TRBD1 matching 9 bases. The trim removed 4 bases at V and 4 bases at J, leaving 11 bases unmatched. The germline gives CDR1 SGHDT, CDR2 YYEEEE. This CDR3 comprises 16 residues. CDR3 in amino acids: CASSRDREGFLYGYTF. In DNA form, the CDR3 reads TGTGCCAGCAGCAGGGACAGGGAGGGGTTTCTCTATGGCTACACCTTC.

The gene calls are TRBV5-6 and TRBJ2-7, with 8 bases aligning to TRBD1. The CDR3 consists of 14 residues. The trim removed 6 bases at V and 4 bases at J, leaving 9 bases unmatched. The germline gives CDR1 SGHDT, CDR2 YYEEEE. CDR3 protein: CASTKTGVNYEQYF. The DNA of the CDR3 is TGTGCCAGCACCAAGACAGGGGTTAATTACGAGCAGTACTTC.

The genes are TRBV29-1 and TRBJ1-3; D possibly corresponds to TRBD1 (5 bases). Trimming cost V 3 bases and J 2 bases, with 11 bases left between them. The V gene's germline CDR1 is SQVTM and CDR2 ANQGSEA. The CDR3 totals 14 residues. The CDR3 coding sequence is TGCAGCGTTGATTTGGGACTTGCTGGAAACACCATATATTTT. It yields the protein CSVDLGLAGNTIYF.

V and J are TRBV11-1 and TRBJ1-1; the D is unclear. With 6 bases removed from V and 0 bases from J, the gap between germline ends came to 11 bases. The length of the CDR3 is 14 residues. Germline-derived CDR1 and CDR2 are SGHAT and FQDESV (reference sequence). CDR3 DNA: TGTGCCAGCAGTCGCGGCCGGATGAACACTGAAGCTTTCTTT. As protein: CASSRGRMNTEAFF. Together with reference TRBV11-1 and TRBJ1-1, the CDR3 gives the full variable domain: EAEVAQSPRYKITEKSQAVAFWCDPISGHATLYWYRQILGQGPELLVQFQDESVVDDSQLPKDRFSAERLKGVDSTLKIQPAELGDSAMYLCASSRGRMNTEAFFGQGTRLTVV.

The chain uses TRBV7-2 and TRBJ1-1, with D uncertain. The germline CDR1 and CDR2 sequences are SGHTA and FQGNSA. The CDR3 is made up of 15 amino acids. The germline V and J ends were trimmed by 1 base and 1 base, with 10 bases remaining between them. The CDR3 sequence is CASSLVTWRNTEAFF. CDR3 nucleotide sequence: TGTGCCAGCAGCTTAGTTACGTGGCGGAACACTGAAGCTTTCTTT.

This sequence joins TRBV7-9 and TRBJ1-5; D remains ambiguous. The germline V and J ends were trimmed by 1 base and 2 bases, with 3 bases remaining between them. This CDR3 has 13 amino acids. Germline lookup yields CDR1 SEHNR and CDR2 FQNEAQ (reference sequence). This CDR3 is CASSLDGNQPQHF. CDR3 coding DNA: TGTGCCAGCAGCTTAGACGGCAATCAGCCCCAGCATTTT. Variable domain in full (rest from reference TRBV7-9 and TRBJ1-5): DTGVSQNPRHKITKRGQNVTFRCDPISEHNRLYWYRQTLGQGPEFLTYFQNEAQLEKSRLLSDRFSAERPKGSFSTLEIQRTEQGDSAMYLCASSLDGNQPQHFGDGTRLSIL.

This chain links TRBV30 with TRBJ1-2; D unresolved. Germline-derived CDR1 and CDR2 are GTSNPN and SVGIG (reference sequence). V was trimmed by 2 bases and J by 6 bases, leaving 19 bases between them. This CDR3 region has 15 residues. The CDR3 is CAWSPPAPIGDGYTF. In nucleotides, the CDR3 is TGTGCCTGGAGTCCGCCGGCACCTATCGGGGATGGCTACACCTTC.